The 17 T cell receptor beta chains listed next were all sequenced from one sample in a study of cytomegalovirus exposure and HLA in healthy donors. PCR involved 60 Vbeta and 13 Jbeta primers. Clones were sequenced by immunoSEQ multiplex PCR, and TCRdb holds only the in-frame ones, with some missing. In the table there are over 100,000 clones, around two thirds of which are singletons. The sequenced sample consisted of PBMCs. The receptors come from a middle-aged woman in good health and CMV-seronegative.

V is TRBV10-3 and J is TRBJ1-2, with D perhaps TRBD1 (5 bases). The germline V gene encodes CDR1 ENHRY and CDR2 SYGVKD. Trimming shortened V by 2 bases and J by 1 base, and 8 bases separated the two germline ends. This CDR3 is built from 14 residues. Written as DNA, the CDR3 is TGTGCCATCAGTGAGCCAGGGCTTAACTATGGCTACACCTTC. Translated: CAISEPGLNYGYTF.

The rearrangement joins TRBV29-1 to TRBJ2-3, with 16 bases identical to TRBD2. The germline CDR1 and CDR2 sequences are SQVTM and ANQGSEA. V shed 0 bases, J shed 6 bases, and the junction held 9 bases outside the gene matches. This CDR3 is built from 18 residues. The CDR3 is CSVEDQGGLAGGRDTQYF. CDR3 coding DNA: TGCAGCGTTGAAGATCAAGGGGGACTAGCGGGGGGGAGGGATACGCAGTATTTT.

The CDR3 reads CASSLAPGGASTDTQYF. The CDR3 DNA is TGTGCCAGCAGCTTAGCTCCTGGCGGGGCTAGCACAGATACGCAGTATTTT. The chain employs TRBV7-2 and TRBJ2-3; weak D call: TRBD2 (6 bases). CDR3 length equals 17 residues. Trimming took off 0 bases at V and 0 bases at J, with 13 bases between the two ends. Germline loops: CDR1 SGHTA, CDR2 FQGNSA. The full variable domain, in which reference TRBV7-2 and TRBJ2-3 provide the parts outside the CDR3, is GAGVSQSPSNKVTEKGKDVELRCDPISGHTALYWYRQSLGQGLEFLIYFQGNSAPDKSGLPSDRFSAERTGGSVSTLTIQRTQQEDSAVYLCASSLAPGGASTDTQYFGPGTRLTVL.

V gene TRBV12-5 combines with J gene TRBJ2-3; D is perhaps TRBD2 (5 bases). Germline CDR1 reads LGHNT; CDR2 reads FRNRAP. The CDR3 runs 16 residues. Deletions cut 0 bases from V and 5 bases from J, with 15 bases between. The CDR3 loop reads CASGLVLGGREDTQYF. As DNA, the CDR3 is TGTGCTAGTGGTTTGGTACTCGGTGGTCGGGAAGATACGCAGTATTTT.

The count of this clone is one. The gene calls are TRBV7-2 and TRBJ2-7; 7 bases match TRBD1. The CDR3 sequence is 13 residues long. V gave up 4 bases and J gave up 6 bases; unmatched junction bases: 6. Per germline, CDR1 SGHTA and CDR2 FQGNSA. This CDR3 is CASSSDRASEQYF. The CDR3, as DNA: TGTGCCAGCAGCTCCGACAGGGCCAGCGAGCAGTACTTC. Looking up the rest from reference TRBV7-2 and TRBJ2-7 gives the full variable domain: GAGVSQSPSNKVTEKGKDVELRCDPISGHTALYWYRQSLGQGLEFLIYFQGNSAPDKSGLPSDRFSAERTGGSVSTLTIQRTQQEDSAVYLCASSSDRASEQYFGPGTRLTVT.

The chain uses TRBV2 and TRBJ1-4; 7 bases agree with TRBD1. This CDR3 is 14 amino acids long. Germline CDR1 SNHLY, CDR2 FYNNEI. V trimming: 6 bases; J trimming: 5 bases; junction bases outside the gene matches: 6. The CDR3 sequence: CASRAGQPNEKLFF. Here the CDR3 DNA reads TGTGCCAGCAGGGCGGGACAGCCCAATGAAAAACTGTTTTTT. The whole variable domain, remainder taken from reference TRBV2 and TRBJ1-4, is EPEVTQTPSHQVTQMGQEVILRCVPISNHLYFYWYRQILGQKVEFLVSFYNNEISEKSEIFDDQFSVERPDGSNFTLKIRSTKLEDSAMYFCASRAGQPNEKLFFGSGTQLSVL.

The gene calls are TRBV30 and TRBJ2-7; tentatively, D is TRBD1 (6 bases). Trimming cost V 5 bases and J 3 bases, with 11 bases left between them. CDR3 size: 12 residues. CDR1 and CDR2 from the germline V gene are GTSNPN and SVGIG (reference sequence). Written as DNA, the CDR3 is TGTGCCTGGGGGCCACAGGGCTACGAGCAGTACTTC. Amino acids: CAWGPQGYEQYF.

The CDR3 region is CASSPRRGGSPGELFF. In DNA, the CDR3 is TGTGCCAGCAGTCCTCGGCGGGGGGGGTCCCCCGGGGAGCTGTTTTTT. This chain connects TRBV9 to TRBJ2-2; 9 bases match TRBD2. Trimming took 5 bases from V and 6 from J; bases not matched to a gene: 11. CDR1 and CDR2 (germline): SGDLS, YYNGEE. The CDR3 contains 16 residues. The whole variable domain, filled in from reference TRBV9 and TRBJ2-2, reads DSGVTQTPKHLITATGQRVTLRCSPRSGDLSVYWYQQSLDQGLQFLIQYYNGEERAKGNILERFSAQQFPDLHSELNLSSLELGDSALYFCASSPRRGGSPGELFFGEGSRLTVL.

The rearrangement links TRBV18 to TRBJ1-5; D gene unclear. Trimming stripped 1 base from V and 2 bases from J, with 6 bases between. CDR1 and CDR2 (germline): KGHSH, LQKENI. The CDR3 loop spans 14 amino acids. DNA for the CDR3: TGTGCCAGCTCACCACAGGGAGGCAATCAGCCCCAGCATTTT. Its translation is CASSPQGGNQPQHF.

V and J are TRBV28 and TRBJ2-3, with D possibly TRBD2 on 6 matching bases. CDR1 is MDHEN and CDR2 is SYDVKM in the germline V gene. Trimming took off 4 bases at V and 5 bases at J, with 7 bases between the two ends. This CDR3 has 12 residues. CDR3 DNA sequence: TGTGCCAGCAGTTCGCGGGGAGATACGCAGTATTTT. Protein: CASSSRGDTQYF.

This clone came up a few times. The chain is built from TRBV7-2 and TRBJ1-2; 8 bases align to TRBD1. Germline CDR1 is SGHTA and CDR2 is FQGNSA. The CDR3 spans 16 residues. The V and J ends lost 2 bases and 1 base, in that order; junction bases with no gene match: 6. CDR3 residues: CASSLTGGSFNYGYTF. CDR3 nucleotides: TGTGCCAGCAGCTTAACAGGGGGGTCCTTTAACTATGGCTACACCTTC. The whole variable domain, filled in from reference TRBV7-2 and TRBJ1-2, reads GAGVSQSPSNKVTEKGKDVELRCDPISGHTALYWYRQSLGQGLEFLIYFQGNSAPDKSGLPSDRFSAERTGGSVSTLTIQRTQQEDSAVYLCASSLTGGSFNYGYTFGSGTRLTVV.

This clone was detected a few times. The chain recombines TRBV15 with TRBJ2-1, with D perhaps matching TRBD1 (5 bases). Per the germline V gene, CDR1 is LNHNV and CDR2 is YYDKDF (reference sequence). This CDR3 comprises 12 residues. V was pared by 0 bases and J by 15 bases, with 12 bases between. The CDR3 sequence is CATSRDGRGPFF. The CDR3 DNA sequence: TGTGCCACCAGCAGAGATGGAAGGGGTCCGTTCTTC.

The chain is built from TRBV18 and TRBJ2-2; TRBD2 agrees at 9 bases. V lost 2 bases to trimming and J lost 0 bases; unmatched junction nucleotides: 7. Germline values: CDR1 KGHSH, CDR2 LQKENI. The CDR3 has 18 amino acids. Written as DNA, the CDR3 is TGTGCCAGCTCACCAGAGCGGGGGGACCATTCGAACACCGGGGAGCTGTTTTTT. It translates to CASSPERGDHSNTGELFF.

This clone was counted only a few times. V and J are TRBV6-5 and TRBJ1-1; unclear D gene. V lost 6 bases and J 5 bases, leaving 16 bases between the germline ends. The CDR3 consists of 14 residues. The germline gives CDR1 MNHEY, CDR2 SVGAGI. CDR3 sequence: CASSRREGGTEAFF. The CDR3 DNA is TGTGCCAGCAGCCGGCGGGAGGGCGGAACTGAAGCTTTCTTT.

The chain recombines TRBV4-3 with TRBJ2-7; D perhaps matches TRBD2 (6 bases). In germline, CDR1 is LGHNA, CDR2 YSLEER. This CDR3 spans 16 amino acids. V dropped 2 bases and J dropped 2 bases, with 16 bases sitting between them. This chain's CDR3 is CASSQYPPPGAYEQYF. CDR3 DNA: TGCGCCAGCAGCCAATACCCCCCACCGGGGGCCTACGAGCAGTACTTC.

This clone has just a few counts. The rearrangement uses TRBV6-5 and TRBJ2-6, with D tentatively TRBD1 (6 bases). Germline CDR1 and CDR2: MNHEY and SVGAGI. Trimming removed 6 bases from V and 9 bases from J, with 15 bases in between. This CDR3 has 14 amino acids. The CDR3 sequence is CASSAPGHLNVLTF. In DNA form, the CDR3 reads TGTGCCAGCAGCGCCCCGGGACACCTCAACGTCCTGACTTTC.

A few counts support this clone. The chain couples TRBV4-1 to TRBJ1-2; D unclear. The germline gives CDR1 MGHRA, CDR2 YSYEKL. V was trimmed by 2 bases and J by 4 bases, leaving 17 bases between them. CDR3 size: 16 residues. CDR3 residues: CASSQTIALSSYGYTF. The CDR3 DNA reads as TGCGCCAGCAGCCAAACTATCGCTTTGAGCTCCTATGGCTACACCTTC.